Below, 17 T cell receptor beta chains from the same sample are listed, as sequenced in a study of T-cell reconstitution after alpha-beta-depleted transplantation in children (dated by TCRdb to about 2016). What the research found in general, with its limitations: The frequencies of hyperexpanded clones fell over the following months, and after one year, T-cell counts and TCRbeta diversity were mostly attributed to newly produced T cells.

For these receptors, no antigen is known. The meaning of the sample's treatment or condition label: allogeneic hematopoietic cell transplantation with graft depleted of TCRalphabeta T cells and CD19 B cells. The library was generated by PCR. Sequenced on an Illumina HiSeq 2500. TCR libraries were prepared with molecular barcoding, using unique molecular identifiers to normalize TCRbeta repertoire quantification. TCRdb trimmed public reads at Q25 via fastp, called clones via MiXCR and kept in-frame beta chains. Each entry is one CDR3 protein sequence, shown with its most common DNA and genes. This sample comprises some 300,000 distinct CDR3 sequences, around 7.1% of them detected only once. Approximately 8.6% of the sample is taken by the ten largest. The sequencing used peripheral blood, collected 360 days after TCRalphabeta/CD19-depleted stem cell transplant. The receptors come from a female patient aged 2-9 years who had a stem cell transplant for Fanconi anemia, so the T cells may come from the graft donor.

The rearrangement links TRBV18 to TRBJ1-5; D unresolved. The CDR3 runs to 17 residues. The germline gives CDR1 KGHSH, CDR2 LQKENI. Trimming stripped 3 bases from V and 4 bases from J, with 19 bases between. CDR3 region: CASSPFEIRYFNQPQHF. CDR3 sequence (DNA): TGTGCCAGCTCACCGTTCGAAATCCGATACTTTAATCAGCCCCAGCATTTT.

This clonotype showed up many times. The gene calls are TRBV5-1 and TRBJ2-7; 9 bases agree with TRBD1. The CDR3 runs 14 residues. The V gene's germline CDR1 is SGHRS and CDR2 YFSETQ. Losses at the gene ends were 0 bases for V and 5 bases for J; bases not matched to a gene: 3. CDR3 protein: CASSLEQGADEQYF. The CDR3 DNA sequence: TGCGCCAGCAGCTTGGAACAGGGGGCGGACGAGCAGTACTTC. The variable domain in full, with the rest retrieved from reference TRBV5-1 and TRBJ2-7, is KAGVTQTPRYLIKTRGQQVTLSCSPISGHRSVSWYQQTPGQGLQFLFEYFSETQRNKGNFPGRFSGRQFSNSRSEMNVSTLELGDSALYLCASSLEQGADEQYFGPGTRLTVT.

This clonotype was detected many times. V and J are TRBV5-1 and TRBJ2-3, with D unresolved. Germline loops: CDR1 SGHRS, CDR2 YFSETQ. V was pared by 1 base and J by 6 bases, with 6 bases between. The CDR3 spans 12 residues. The CDR3 nucleotides are TGCGCCAGCAGCTTGAATCTTGATACGCAGTATTTT. As protein: CASSLNLDTQYF.

The chain recombines TRBV4-3 with TRBJ2-6; no firm D call. Deletions cut 4 bases from V and 2 bases from J, with 6 bases between. This CDR3 is 14 amino acids long. In germline, CDR1 is LGHNA, CDR2 YSLEER. CDR3 DNA: TGCGCCAGCAGCCCAACAACTGGGGCCAACGTCCTGACTTTC. Translating it yields CASSPTTGANVLTF.

This clonotype came up many times. The chain combines TRBV28 with TRBJ2-7; D unresolved. Between the trimmed V and J ends, which lost 5 bases and 10 bases, there was a span of 15 bases. Germline CDR1 is MDHEN and CDR2 is SYDVKM. The CDR3 totals 12 residues. In DNA form, the CDR3 reads TGTGCCAGCAGTCCCCTACTGGTAGGACAGTACTTC. Translation: CASSPLLVGQYF.

At least ten counts were recorded for this clonotype. The rearrangement uses TRBV24-1 and TRBJ2-1, with no clear D. The V end lost 3 bases, the J end lost 2 bases, and 10 bases lay between the germline ends. This CDR3 spans 15 amino acids. Germline V lookup: CDR1 KGHDR, CDR2 SFDVKD. The CDR3 DNA follows: TGTGCCACCAGTGATCCGGAAGACCCCTACAATGAGCAGTTCTTC. Encoded protein: CATSDPEDPYNEQFF.

The table lists this clonotype with many counts. This chain joins TRBV7-9 and TRBJ2-1; D not resolved. The germline CDR1 and CDR2 sequences are SEHNR and FQNEAQ (reference sequence). Trimming removed 2 bases at V and 6 bases at J, with 11 bases between. This CDR3 spans 14 amino acids. The CDR3 reads CASSLISKGNEQFF. CDR3 sequence (DNA): TGTGCCAGCAGCTTAATCAGTAAGGGCAATGAGCAGTTCTTC.

This clonotype has a handful of counts. This chain uses TRBV27 with TRBJ1-1, with D unclear. Germline CDR1 is MNHEY and CDR2 is SMNVEV (reference sequence). Trimming pared 4 bases from V and 4 bases from J, leaving 16 bases between. This CDR3 contains 15 residues. DNA for the CDR3: TGTGCCAGCAGTTCTCTCCAACTAGCCAGCACTGAAGCTTTCTTT. This gives the protein CASSSLQLASTEAFF.

This clonotype was observed a single time. The chain joins TRBV13 to TRBJ1-3; 10 nucleotides agree with TRBD1. Germline V lookup: CDR1 PRHDT, CDR2 FYEKMQ (reference sequence). This CDR3 spans 16 amino acids. J lost 4 bases, V lost 3 bases, and 6 bases had no gene match. The CDR3: CASSFRQGARGNTIYF. The CDR3 region has the DNA TGTGCCAGCAGCTTCAGACAGGGGGCGCGGGGAAACACCATATATTTT.

The CDR3 DNA reads TGTGCCAGCTCATCAAGTAGCAATCAGCCCCAGCATTTT. Translating it yields CASSSSSNQPQHF. This rearrangement joins TRBV18 to TRBJ1-5; D is undetermined. Trimming left V 5 bases short and J 0 bases short, with 5 bases between. The CDR3 spans 13 residues. Germline values: CDR1 KGHSH, CDR2 LQKENI. The entire variable domain, with the rest obtained from reference TRBV18 and TRBJ1-5, is as follows: NAGVMQNPRHLVRRRGQEARLRCSPMKGHSHVYWYRQLPEEGLKFMVYLQKENIIDESGMPKERFSAEFPKEGPSILRIQQVVRGDSAAYFCASSSSSNQPQHFGDGTRLSIL.

This clonotype was recorded at least ten times. The V call is TRBV6-5, the J call TRBJ2-3, with D perhaps TRBD2 (6 bases). CDR3 length equals 16 residues. The germline V and J ends were trimmed by 0 bases and 5 bases, with 15 bases remaining between them. CDR1 and CDR2 from the germline V gene are MNHEY and SVGAGI. This CDR3 reads CASSYSSGEWVDTQYF. The CDR3 nucleotides read TGTGCCAGCAGTTACTCGTCGGGGGAATGGGTAGATACGCAGTATTTT.

This clonotype was recorded many times. The rearrangement joins TRBV24-1 to TRBJ2-5; 10 positions agree with TRBD1. Germline V gene sequence: CDR1 KGHDR, CDR2 SFDVKD. The V segment lost 0 bases and the J segment 4 bases; nucleotides outside the gene matches: 4. The CDR3 covers 16 residues. In nucleotides, the CDR3 is TGTGCCACCAGTGATTTGGGGACAGGGGCGGTAGAGACCCAGTACTTC. Translating gives CATSDLGTGAVETQYF.

This clonotype occurred many times. This sequence joins TRBV29-1 and TRBJ2-3, with a tentative D call TRBD1 (5 bases). V lost 4 bases to trimming and J lost 2 bases, with 13 bases between them. The CDR3 loop spans 14 amino acids. Germline V lookup: CDR1 SQVTM, CDR2 ANQGSEA. The CDR3 sequence: CSVGPDRSTDTQYF. In DNA form, the CDR3 reads TGCAGCGTTGGTCCAGACAGATCCACAGATACGCAGTATTTT.

The chain couples TRBV2 to TRBJ2-1; D ambiguous. CDR3 length: 14 residues. The germline V gene has CDR1 SNHLY and CDR2 FYNNEI. V shed 6 bases and J shed 8 bases, with 17 bases lying between them. The CDR3 DNA reads as TGTGCCAGCAGCAAGGGTGGAAGTCTCGATGAGCAGTTCTTC. Protein sequence: CASSKGGSLDEQFF.

This clonotype was seen repeatedly, ten times or more. V usage is TRBV15 and J usage is TRBJ2-2; possible D gene TRBD1, 5 bases. CDR1 is LNHNV and CDR2 is YYDKDF in the germline V gene (reference sequence). The CDR3 covers 14 residues. Between the trimmed V and J ends, which lost 6 bases and 0 bases, there was a span of 8 bases. CDR3 protein: CATRTAANTGELFF. The CDR3 DNA sequence: TGTGCCACCAGGACAGCCGCGAACACCGGGGAGCTGTTTTTT.

This clonotype was seen many times. V and J are TRBV12-3 or TRBV12-4 and TRBJ1-1, with D uncertain. This CDR3 comprises 15 residues. V dropped 2 bases and J dropped 1 base, with 11 bases sitting between them. The CDR3 nucleotides are TGTGCCAGCAGTTTAAGCGGCAGGTGGAACACTGAAGCTTTCTTT. This translates into CASSLSGRWNTEAFF.

The chain is built from TRBV6-2 or TRBV6-3 and TRBJ2-3; 7 bases fit TRBD1. Trimming at V came to 1 base and at J to 2 bases, leaving 6 bases not matched to a gene. There are 16 residues in the CDR3. Germline loops: CDR1 MNHEY, CDR2 SVGEGT. The CDR3 reads CASSYLDRAYTDTQYF. CDR3 DNA sequence: TGTGCCAGCAGTTACTTAGACAGGGCCTACACAGATACGCAGTATTTT.